The 9 T cell receptor beta chains below were found in one sample sequenced in a study of regulatory T cells in long-lasting Graves disease. For TCR beta, libraries came from iRepertoire HTBI primers and Arm-PCR of CDR3 regions. TCRdb reprocessed the multiplex PCR reads with MiXCR, giving one entry per CDR3 protein. The data hold roughly 450,000 distinct CDR3 sequences, with roughly a quarter observed a single time. Time point: persistent/refractory GD, antithyroid drugs over 5 years with positive TRAb. The TCR library used RNA extracted from PBMCs. The specimen was peripheral blood mononuclear cells (PBMCs), collected when the disease was refractory, from a patient treated with antithyroid drugs. The receptors come from a female donor with Graves disease.

This clonotype was observed a handful of times. The chain uses TRBV7-2 and TRBJ1-5; no reliable D call. CDR3 length: 14 residues. The germline gives CDR1 SGHTA, CDR2 FQGNSA. V dropped 0 bases and J dropped 6 bases, with 9 bases sitting between them. The CDR3 loop is CASSLAPVGQPQHF. The CDR3, as DNA: TGTGCCAGCAGCTTAGCGCCGGTAGGTCAGCCCCAGCATTTT.

V usage is TRBV12-3 or TRBV12-4 and J usage is TRBJ1-5; D is perhaps TRBD1 (6 bases). The CDR3 is made up of 15 amino acids. With 6 bases removed from V and 4 bases from J, the gap between germline ends came to 16 bases. CDR3: CASRATGTTNQPQHF. CDR3 nucleotide sequence: TGTGCCAGCAGAGCCACCGGGACAACAAATCAGCCCCAGCATTTT.

The V call is TRBV20-1, the J call TRBJ1-5; 9 bases align to TRBD1. Losses at the gene ends were 1 base for V and 2 bases for J; bases not matched to a gene: 15. Germline CDR1 is DFQATT and CDR2 is SNEGSKA (reference sequence). The CDR3 has 19 residues. CDR3 sequence: CSARAQPGTGRLCNQPQHF. CDR3 DNA: TGCAGTGCTAGAGCCCAACCCGGGACAGGGAGGTTATGCAATCAGCCCCAGCATTTT.

The CDR3 sequence: CASSLGDRYSYEQYF. The CDR3 DNA reads as TGTGCCAGCAGTTTGGGGGACCGATACTCCTACGAGCAGTACTTC. The rearrangement uses TRBV27 and TRBJ2-7; the D call may be TRBD1 or TRBD2 (5 bases each). CDR3 length: 15 amino acids. V lost 3 bases and J 0 bases, leaving 12 bases between the germline ends. Per germline, CDR1 MNHEY and CDR2 SMNVEV (reference sequence).

Concerning this clonotype itself: A read error may account for a junction end that differs from germline. The gene calls are TRBV6-9 and TRBJ1-3, with a weak D call TRBD1 (6 bases). The CDR3 totals 18 residues. Germline assignment: CDR1 MNHGY and CDR2 SVAAGI. CDR3 loop: CASSYFPSRGNLGNTVYF. CDR3 nucleotides: TGTGCCAGCAGTTACTTTCCCTCAAGGGGGAATCTAGGAAACACCGTATATTTT.

In its sample, this clonotype was seen a few times. A read error may be the cause here, since a much bigger clone is one base away. The chain carries TRBV7-2 and TRBJ2-5; no clear D. The CDR3 consists of 12 residues. The germline gives CDR1 SGHTA, CDR2 FQGNSA. CDR3 in DNA: TGTGCCAGCGGCTTTGGCCAAGAGACCCAGTACTTC. Translation: CASGFGQETQYF.

This chain links TRBV20-1 with TRBJ1-5; D gene unclear. Between the trimmed V and J ends, which lost 5 bases and 0 bases, there was a span of 11 bases. Germline CDR1 and CDR2: DFQATT and SNEGSKA (reference sequence). The CDR3 covers 14 residues. CDR3 region: CSAVGEFSNQPQHF. DNA of the CDR3: TGCAGTGCTGTTGGGGAGTTTAGCAATCAGCCCCAGCATTTT.

This clonotype was seen only a few times. This chain joins TRBV11-1 and TRBJ1-2, with D unresolved. This CDR3 has 13 residues. CDR1 SGHAT and CDR2 FQDESV come from the germline V gene (reference sequence). The V and J ends lost 5 bases and 8 bases respectively, with 15 bases between them. The CDR3 DNA is TGTGCCAGCAGCGGACGCTCCCGACGGGGCTACACCTTC. Translation: CASSGRSRRGYTF.

A word on this clonotype: The junction and the germline gene differ at one end; a read error may be behind it. The V call is TRBV20-1, the J call TRBJ2-5, with 8 bases fitting TRBD2. The CDR3 covers 14 residues. CDR1 and CDR2 from the germline V gene are DFQATT and SNEGSKA (reference sequence). This chain's CDR3 is CSARGSGAQETQYF. The CDR3 bases are TGCAGTGCCAGAGGTAGCGGGGCTCAAGAGACCCAGTACTTC.